This T cell receptor (beta chain) is from a study of blood T cell repertoires in COVID-19. This clone was seen a single time. The method was immunoSEQ multiplex PCR; TCRdb's version includes in-frame clones alone and lacks a portion of them. Found here are approximately 100,000 clones, about 90% of them singletons; the top ten hold about 1%. Trimming removed 5 bases from V and 1 base from J; junction bases left unmatched: 4. CDR3 length equals 14 residues. Germline V lookup: CDR1 LNHDA, CDR2 SQIVND (reference sequence). Sequencing was done on a sample of peripheral blood. The sequence derives from a human donor in a cohort sampled during active COVID-19. V gene TRBV19 combines with J gene TRBJ1-1, with 7 bases aligning to TRBD1. The CDR3 coding sequence is TGTGCCAGTAGTTCGGGACAGAGGAACACTGAAGCTTTCTTT. It encodes CASSSGQRNTEAFF.